Presented here are 18 T cell receptor beta chains from one specimen sequenced in a study of blood T cell repertoires in COVID-19. Here immunoSEQ multiplex PCR was the method, and the copy in TCRdb shows in-frame clones only, minus some. This table has roughly 68,000 clones, 85% to 90% appearing once. Source material: peripheral blood. The receptors here all came from a woman aged 45-60 years with active COVID-19.

The genes are TRBV5-4 and TRBJ2-3; 10 nucleotides align to TRBD2. CDR1 is SGHNT, CDR2 YYREEE, per germline (reference sequence). This CDR3 contains 17 residues. V was clipped by 0 bases and J by 4 bases; unmatched bases: 8. This CDR3 reads CASSLGASGSFADTQYF. The CDR3 coding sequence is TGTGCCAGCAGCTTGGGGGCTAGCGGGAGTTTTGCAGATACGCAGTATTTT.

This rearrangement joins TRBV6-6 to TRBJ1-1; weak D call: TRBD1 (5 bases). The CDR3 extends over 15 amino acids. Germline CDR1 MNHNY, CDR2 SVGAGI (reference sequence). Deletions cut 2 bases from V and 4 bases from J, with 14 bases between. Here the CDR3 reads CASSYGTGGSTEAFF. In nucleotides, the CDR3 is TGTGCCAGCAGTTACGGGACGGGGGGTAGCACTGAAGCTTTCTTT.

V and J are TRBV9 and TRBJ2-3; 10 bases are a match to TRBD1. The CDR3 has 15 residues. CDR1 and CDR2 from the germline V gene are SGDLS and YYNGEE. V trimming: 2 bases; J trimming: 3 bases; junction bases outside the gene matches: 3. The CDR3 is CASSVDRGRTDTQYF. The CDR3 DNA reads TGTGCCAGCAGCGTTGACAGGGGGCGAACAGATACGCAGTATTTT.

This chain uses TRBV10-3 with TRBJ2-1; 8 bases are shared with TRBD2. Germline V gene data show CDR1 as ENHRY and CDR2 as SYGVKD. J lost 4 bases, V lost 0 bases, and 2 bases had no gene match. This CDR3 contains 15 residues. Here the CDR3 reads CAISESGGGYNEQFF. The CDR3, as DNA: TGTGCCATCAGTGAGTCGGGCGGGGGGTACAATGAGCAGTTCTTC.

This sequence joins TRBV19 and TRBJ1-2; possible D gene TRBD1, 6 bases. CDR1 and CDR2 from the germline V gene are LNHDA and SQIVND (reference sequence). V gave up 0 bases and J gave up 6 bases, with 14 bases separating them. This CDR3 has 15 amino acids. CDR3 nucleotides: TGTGCCAGTAGTATAGATCCGGGGGGCCGGGATGGCTACACCTTC. Protein sequence: CASSIDPGGRDGYTF.

This sequence joins TRBV6-5 and TRBJ1-5; D unresolved. This CDR3 contains 13 residues. The V gene's germline CDR1 is MNHEY and CDR2 SVGAGI. V was pared by 5 bases and J by 5 bases, with 10 bases between. CDR3 region: CASSPIEYQPQHF. The DNA of the CDR3 is TGTGCCAGCAGTCCAATTGAGTATCAGCCCCAGCATTTT.

The chain joins TRBV7-9 to TRBJ2-5; 7 bases line up with TRBD1. The CDR3 runs to 15 residues. V dropped 0 bases and J dropped 5; count of bases not matched to a gene: 6. CDR1 is SEHNR and CDR2 is FQNEAQ in the germline V gene (reference sequence). CDR3 in amino acids: CASSLAGRGSETQYF. As DNA, the CDR3 is TGTGCCAGCAGCTTAGCGGGCAGGGGGTCTGAGACCCAGTACTTC.

The V call is TRBV28, the J call TRBJ1-1; D is unclear. CDR1 MDHEN and CDR2 SYDVKM come from the germline V gene. The V gene lost 4 bases and the J gene lost 4 bases, with 19 bases spanning the gap. The CDR3 sequence is 16 residues long. CDR3 amino acids: CASSYAQLVGSTEAFF. As DNA, the CDR3 is TGTGCCAGCAGTTACGCGCAGCTCGTGGGGAGCACTGAAGCTTTCTTT.

This chain links TRBV19 with TRBJ2-3; 9 bases fit TRBD2. This CDR3 is 15 amino acids long. The germline V gene has CDR1 LNHDA and CDR2 SQIVND (reference sequence). V trimming: 2 bases; J trimming: 1 base; junction bases outside the gene matches: 1. CDR3: CASSIRGRGTDTQYF. The CDR3 nucleotides are TGTGCCAGTAGTATACGCGGGAGGGGCACAGATACGCAGTATTTT.

V gene TRBV6-4 combines with J gene TRBJ1-5; D gene uncertain. The germline gives CDR1 MRHNA, CDR2 SNTAGT. Trimming removed 10 bases at V and 0 bases at J, with 16 bases between. The CDR3 contains 15 residues. CDR3 bases: TGTGCCACCGAAAGCGGGGTCTCTAGCAATCAGCCCCAGCATTTT. Encoded protein: CATESGVSSNQPQHF.

About this clone itself: A read error may produce the germline difference seen at one junction end. The gene calls are TRBV6-6 and TRBJ2-7; 9 bases align to TRBD2. Looked up from germline, CDR1 is MNHNY and CDR2 is SVGAGI (reference sequence). CDR3 length: 17 amino acids. The CDR3 spells CASSQRYLAGVSHEQYF. The CDR3 DNA sequence: TGTGCCAGCAGTCAACGTTATTTAGCGGGAGTCTCCCACGAGCAGTACTTC.

The chain uses TRBV7-9 and TRBJ2-5, with no clear D. Looked up from germline, CDR1 is SEHNR and CDR2 is FQNEAQ (reference sequence). The CDR3 is 12 residues long. Trimming cost V 5 bases and J 2 bases, with 6 bases left between them. In DNA form, the CDR3 reads TGTGCCAGCAGCACCCTACAAGAGACCCAGTACTTC. This codes for CASSTLQETQYF.

The genes are TRBV6-6 and TRBJ1-3, with TRBD1 as a possible D gene (6 bases). V shed 5 bases and J shed 0 bases, with 17 bases lying between them. Germline V gene sequence: CDR1 MNHNY, CDR2 SVGAGI (reference sequence). The CDR3 totals 17 residues. In nucleotides, the CDR3 is TGTGCCAGCAGTCCTCGACAGGTGGGGTACTCTGGAAACACCATATATTTT. Translated, it gives CASSPRQVGYSGNTIYF.

The CDR3 nucleotides read TGTGCCAGCAGCCAAGATTGGGCGGGACGGCCCACAGATACGCAGTATTTT. Amino acids: CASSQDWAGRPTDTQYF. The chain employs TRBV3-1 (or the pseudogene TRBV3-2) and TRBJ2-3; tentatively, D is TRBD2 (6 bases). The CDR3 runs to 17 residues. V shed 0 bases and J shed 2 bases, with 15 bases lying between them. CDR1 LGHDT and CDR2 YNNKEL come from the germline V gene (reference sequence).

V and J are TRBV7-9 and TRBJ2-2; 10 nucleotides align to TRBD2. The CDR3 runs 15 residues. Germline CDR1 SEHNR, CDR2 FQNEAQ (reference sequence). With 5 bases clipped from V and 2 bases from J, the junction kept 2 bases outside the gene matches. For the CDR3, the DNA is TGTGCCAGCAGCCGGACTAGCGGAAACACCGGGGAGCTGTTTTTT. Residues: CASSRTSGNTGELFF.

The rearrangement joins TRBV27 to TRBJ2-7; perhaps TRBD2 as D (6 bases). Germline-derived CDR1 and CDR2 are MNHEY and SMNVEV (reference sequence). Deletions cut 2 bases from V and 2 bases from J, with 13 bases between. The CDR3 runs 15 residues. In DNA form, the CDR3 reads TGTGCCAGCAGTTTAGGCGGGACGGGGACCTACGAGCAGTACTTC. It translates to CASSLGGTGTYEQYF.

This clone was seen only once. This sequence joins TRBV7-3 and TRBJ1-3, with 8 bases fitting TRBD1. Trimming removed 5 bases from V and 0 bases from J; junction bases left unmatched: 3. This CDR3 spans 15 amino acids. Germline V CDR1 and CDR2: SGHTA, FQGTGA. The CDR3 region has the DNA TGTGCCAGCAGCCCAACAGGGGGCTCTGGAAACACCATATATTTT. It yields the protein CASSPTGGSGNTIYF. Based on the CDR3 plus reference TRBV7-3 and TRBJ1-3, the full variable domain is GAGVSQTPSNKVTEKGKYVELRCDPISGHTALYWYRQSLGQGPEFLIYFQGTGAADDSGLPNDRFFAVRPEGSVSTLKIQRTERGDSAVYLCASSPTGGSGNTIYFGEGSWLTVV.

The chain has TRBV10-2 and TRBJ2-3, with TRBD2 matching 7 bases. The V gene end was trimmed by 2 bases and the J gene end by 0 bases; junction bases not matched to a gene: 2. This CDR3 is 15 amino acids long. In germline, CDR1 is WSHSY, CDR2 SAAADI. In nucleotides, the CDR3 is TGCGCCAGCAGTGAGATGGGGGGGAGCACAGATACGCAGTATTTT. Protein: CASSEMGGSTDTQYF.